Listed below are T cell receptor beta chains from one sample, sequenced in a study of cytomegalovirus exposure and HLA in healthy donors. The assay was immunoSEQ multiplex PCR, and TCRdb's table has in-frame clones only and misses some. The repertoire has about 140,000 clones, about 70% of them found once; the top ten carry more than 9%. Sequencing was performed on PBMCs. These receptors came from a man aged 25 to 45 in good health and CMV-seropositive. The CDR3 runs from the conserved cysteine through the conserved F or W. Fields, in order: J gene, clone size, D gene, V gene, CDR3 protein, CDR3 DNA. D genes are given only for firm matches. For some rows the clone size is stated as once, few or many, or as a class when expanded; others skip it.

j_call: TRBJ1-2; clone_size: .; d_call: .; v_call: TRBV28; cdr3_aa: CASTGQRNYGYTF; cdr3_nt: TGTGCCAGCACTGGACAGCGCAACTATGGCTACACCTTC
j_call: TRBJ1-1; clone_size: .; d_call: .; v_call: TRBV7-6; cdr3_aa: CASSPGGMNTEAFF; cdr3_nt: TGTGCCAGCAGCCCCGGGGGGATGAACACTGAAGCCTTCTTT
j_call: TRBJ2-7; clone_size: few; d_call: TRBD1; v_call: TRBV27; cdr3_aa: CASQGAREQYF; cdr3_nt: TGTGCCAGCCAGGGGGCGCGCGAGCAGTACTTC
j_call: TRBJ2-3; clone_size: few; d_call: .; v_call: TRBV7-2; cdr3_aa: CASSLDSASRHF; cdr3_nt: TGTGCCAGCAGCTTAGACTCGGCTAGTAGGCATTTT
j_call: TRBJ2-1; clone_size: .; d_call: TRBD2; v_call: TRBV14; cdr3_aa: CASSQEASGRREQFF; cdr3_nt: TGTGCCAGCAGCCAAGAGGCTAGCGGGAGAAGGGAGCAGTTCTTC
j_call: TRBJ2-1; clone_size: .; d_call: TRBD2; v_call: TRBV7-2; cdr3_aa: CASSLFAGDSYNEQFF; cdr3_nt: TGTGCCAGCAGCTTATTTGCGGGAGACTCCTACAATGAGCAGTTCTTC
j_call: TRBJ1-1; clone_size: .; d_call: .; v_call: TRBV11-3; cdr3_aa: CASSSYLGQGFEAFF; cdr3_nt: TGTGCCAGCAGCTCGTATCTGGGACAAGGTTTTGAAGCTTTCTTT
j_call: TRBJ2-1; clone_size: .; d_call: TRBD2; v_call: TRBV10-3; cdr3_aa: CAISESEGLAGVGNEQFF; cdr3_nt: TGTGCCATCAGTGAGTCGGAGGGACTAGCGGGAGTCGGGAATGAGCAGTTCTTC
j_call: TRBJ2-7; clone_size: .; d_call: TRBD1; v_call: TRBV14; cdr3_aa: CASSQLLTGENEQYF; cdr3_nt: TGTGCCAGCAGCCAGTTATTGACAGGGGAGAACGAGCAGTACTTC
j_call: TRBJ2-2; clone_size: once; d_call: TRBD1; v_call: TRBV7-9; cdr3_aa: CASSLAAGGSGELFF; cdr3_nt: TGTGCCAGCAGCTTAGCAGCAGGGGGCTCCGGGGAGCTGTTTTTT
j_call: TRBJ1-3; clone_size: .; d_call: .; v_call: TRBV5-4; cdr3_aa: CASSSDRKGNTIYF; cdr3_nt: TGTGCCAGCAGCTCTGACAGGAAAGGAAACACCATATATTTT
j_call: TRBJ1-1; clone_size: .; d_call: .; v_call: TRBV6-5; cdr3_aa: CASSYSEAWTEAFF; cdr3_nt: TGTGCCAGCAGTTACTCGGAGGCGTGGACTGAAGCTTTCTTT
j_call: TRBJ1-2; clone_size: many; d_call: .; v_call: TRBV4-2; cdr3_aa: CASSPMGANYGYTF; cdr3_nt: TGTGCCAGCAGCCCGATGGGAGCTAACTATGGCTACACCTTC
j_call: TRBJ1-2; clone_size: .; d_call: .; v_call: TRBV2; cdr3_aa: CASSHGQSNYGYTF; cdr3_nt: TGTGCCAGCAGCCATGGACAGTCAAACTATGGCTACACCTTC
j_call: TRBJ2-1; clone_size: .; d_call: .; v_call: TRBV2; cdr3_aa: CASSNEQFF; cdr3_nt: TGTGCCAGCTCGAATGAGCAGTTCTTC
j_call: TRBJ1-4; clone_size: .; d_call: .; v_call: TRBV7-9; cdr3_aa: CASSLESPATNEKLFF; cdr3_nt: TGTGCCAGCAGCTTAGAATCCCCCGCAACTAATGAAAAACTGTTTTTT
j_call: TRBJ1-1; clone_size: .; d_call: .; v_call: TRBV11-2; cdr3_aa: CASSLWQAGDTEAFF; cdr3_nt: TGTGCCAGCAGCTTATGGCAGGCCGGCGACACTGAAGCTTTCTTT
j_call: TRBJ2-1; clone_size: .; d_call: TRBD2; v_call: TRBV27; cdr3_aa: CASSLGLARNNEQFF; cdr3_nt: TGTGCCAGCAGTTTGGGACTAGCGAGAAACAATGAGCAGTTCTTC
j_call: TRBJ2-7; clone_size: .; d_call: .; v_call: TRBV2; cdr3_aa: CASSEPAGSSEQYF; cdr3_nt: TGTGCCAGCAGTGAACCGGCAGGTTCAAGTGAGCAGTACTTC
j_call: TRBJ2-5; clone_size: .; d_call: .; v_call: TRBV14; cdr3_aa: CASSQAGVGETQYF; cdr3_nt: TGTGCCAGCAGCCAAGCAGGGGTCGGGGAGACCCAGTACTTC
j_call: TRBJ2-7; clone_size: .; d_call: TRBD2; v_call: TRBV7-8; cdr3_aa: CASSRGGEQYF; cdr3_nt: TGTGCCAGCAGCCGGGGGGGGGAGCAGTACTTC
j_call: TRBJ2-1; clone_size: .; d_call: .; v_call: TRBV4-1; cdr3_aa: CASSARAISYNEQFF; cdr3_nt: TGCGCCAGCAGCGCGAGGGCAATATCCTACAATGAGCAGTTCTTC
j_call: TRBJ2-2; clone_size: .; d_call: TRBD2; v_call: TRBV2; cdr3_aa: CASTRAGAGTGELFF; cdr3_nt: TGTGCCAGCACCCGAGCGGGAGCCGGCACCGGGGAGCTGTTTTTT
j_call: TRBJ2-7; clone_size: .; d_call: .; v_call: TRBV6-5; cdr3_aa: CASRSGFGVYEQYF; cdr3_nt: TGTGCCAGCAGGAGTGGATTCGGAGTCTACGAGCAGTACTTC
j_call: TRBJ1-1; clone_size: few; d_call: TRBD1; v_call: TRBV6-5; cdr3_aa: CASRPTGGATEAFF; cdr3_nt: TGTGCCAGCAGACCTACAGGGGGCGCGACTGAAGCTTTCTTT
j_call: TRBJ2-2; clone_size: .; d_call: .; v_call: TRBV5-1; cdr3_aa: CASSLNGRVAGELFF; cdr3_nt: TGCGCCAGCAGCTTGAACGGCAGGGTGGCCGGGGAGCTGTTTTTT
j_call: TRBJ1-1; clone_size: .; d_call: TRBD1; v_call: TRBV5-1; cdr3_aa: CASSLEDRGLGAFF; cdr3_nt: TGCGCCAGCAGCTTGGAGGACAGGGGGCTGGGGGCTTTCTTT
j_call: TRBJ1-1; clone_size: .; d_call: .; v_call: TRBV30; cdr3_aa: CAVGESTPAFF; cdr3_nt: TGTGCTGTGGGCGAGAGTACTCCAGCTTTCTTT
j_call: TRBJ2-2; clone_size: .; d_call: TRBD1; v_call: TRBV27; cdr3_aa: CASSRGQGADGELFF; cdr3_nt: TGTGCCAGCAGTCGGGGACAGGGGGCGGACGGGGAGCTGTTTTTT
j_call: TRBJ1-1; clone_size: .; d_call: .; v_call: TRBV19; cdr3_aa: CASSFPTGNTEAFF; cdr3_nt: TGTGCCAGTAGTTTCCCGACAGGTAACACTGAAGCTTTCTTT
j_call: TRBJ2-1; clone_size: .; d_call: TRBD2; v_call: TRBV9; cdr3_aa: CASSRDLAGADNEQFF; cdr3_nt: TGTGCCAGCTCCCGGGACTTAGCGGGAGCGGACAATGAGCAGTTCTTC
j_call: TRBJ2-1; clone_size: .; d_call: .; v_call: TRBV5-1; cdr3_aa: CASSLVDWRYNEQFF; cdr3_nt: TGCGCCAGCAGCTTGGTAGACTGGAGGTACAATGAGCAGTTCTTC
j_call: TRBJ1-4; clone_size: few; d_call: TRBD1; v_call: TRBV15; cdr3_aa: CATSSDKGQGLNEKLFF; cdr3_nt: TGTGCCACCAGCAGCGACAAAGGACAGGGCCTTAATGAAAAACTGTTTTTT
j_call: TRBJ2-7; clone_size: .; d_call: TRBD1; v_call: TRBV28; cdr3_aa: CASSLPGQGSYEQYF; cdr3_nt: TGTGCCAGCAGTTTACCGGGACAGGGATCCTACGAGCAGTACTTC
j_call: TRBJ2-5; clone_size: .; d_call: .; v_call: TRBV6-5; cdr3_aa: CASSYSKPTRGETQYF; cdr3_nt: TGTGCCAGCAGTTACTCGAAACCCACCAGAGGAGAGACCCAGTACTTC
j_call: TRBJ1-1; clone_size: .; d_call: TRBD1; v_call: TRBV4-1; cdr3_aa: CASSLNRGINMNTEAFF; cdr3_nt: TGCGCCAGCAGCCTTAACAGGGGGATAAACATGAACACTGAAGCTTTCTTT
j_call: TRBJ1-1; clone_size: .; d_call: TRBD1; v_call: TRBV4-1; cdr3_aa: CASSPMAGTGGVERHTEAFF; cdr3_nt: TGCGCCAGCAGCCCCATGGCGGGGACAGGGGGCGTGGAGAGGCACACTGAAGCTTTCTTT
j_call: TRBJ2-5; clone_size: .; d_call: .; v_call: TRBV30; cdr3_aa: CAWGYLSGTQYF; cdr3_nt: TGTGCCTGGGGTTATCTTTCAGGGACCCAGTACTTC
j_call: TRBJ2-7; clone_size: few; d_call: TRBD1; v_call: TRBV30; cdr3_aa: CAWSLGQGDEQYF; cdr3_nt: TGTGCCTGGAGCTTGGGACAGGGCGACGAGCAGTACTTC
j_call: TRBJ2-1; clone_size: .; d_call: .; v_call: TRBV11-3; cdr3_aa: CASGVTMGTAWVNEQFF; cdr3_nt: TGTGCCAGCGGCGTAACCATGGGGACTGCTTGGGTTAATGAGCAGTTCTTC
j_call: TRBJ2-1; clone_size: .; d_call: TRBD2; v_call: TRBV28; cdr3_aa: CASSLGTSVRNEQFF; cdr3_nt: TGTGCCAGCAGTTTGGGGACTAGCGTCAGGAATGAGCAGTTCTTC